This entry describes one T cell receptor beta chain. The source of the sample is a study of technical replicates of blood from a handful of donors. This CDR3 is 13 amino acids long. V lost 4 bases, J lost 7 bases, and 4 bases stayed unmatched. Germline V gene sequence: CDR1 MGHDK, CDR2 SYGVNS. Clones were read by immunoSEQ multiplex PCR, and TCRdb kept only the in-frame ones, dropping some. The sample holds roughly 79,000 clones, more than 80% seen once. The clonotype originates from a human donor in good health. Some clones in this sample may be carry-over from other donors' samples. What was sequenced was PBMCs. The rearrangement uses TRBV25-1 and TRBJ2-3, with 8 bases identical to TRBD1. The CDR3 DNA is TGTGCCAGCAGTGGGACAGGGTCGAATACGCAGTATTTT. Protein: CASSGTGSNTQYF.